Below, 7 T cell receptor beta chains from the same sample are listed, as sequenced in a study of T-cell reconstitution after alpha-beta-depleted transplantation in children listed by TCRdb under 2016. The treatment or condition label, read with the paper, signifies: allogeneic hematopoietic cell transplantation with graft depleted of TCRalphabeta T cells and CD19 B cells. The library was generated by PCR. TCRdb lists the instrument as Illumina HiSeq 2500. TCR libraries were prepared with molecular barcoding, using unique molecular identifiers to normalize TCRbeta repertoire quantification. TCRdb's own reprocessing of the public reads used fastp at Q25 and MiXCR and kept productive beta chains. Entries that share a CDR3 protein sequence are merged under the most common genes and DNA. The sample has around 800,000 distinct CDR3 sequences on record, roughly 15% of them singletons. The ten largest account for around 5.3% of the sample.

The source material was PBMCs, mostly from graft donor cells, sampled 360 days after TCRalphabeta/CD19-depleted stem cell transplant. These receptors came from a male patient aged 5 to 17 who had a stem cell transplant for acute lymphoblastic leukemia, so the T cells may come from the graft donor.

This clonotype was seen only a few times. The V gene is TRBV4-2, the J gene TRBJ2-7; no clear D. Germline loops: CDR1 LGHNA, CDR2 YNFKEQ. The germline V and J ends were trimmed by 1 base and 2 bases, with 12 bases remaining between them. CDR3 length: 15 residues. CDR3 in DNA: TGTGCCAGCAGCCAAGGCCTAGGTATAGCCTACGAGCAGTACTTC. Amino acids: CASSQGLGIAYEQYF.

The rearrangement links TRBV10-3 to TRBJ1-5, with a possible D match to TRBD1 (5 bases). The CDR3 runs 17 residues. Trimming pared 0 bases from V and 4 bases from J, leaving 16 bases between. Germline CDR1 is ENHRY and CDR2 is SYGVKD. In nucleotides, the CDR3 is TGTGCCATCAGTGAGTCCGATGGGGGACGCAGTAATCAGCCCCAGCATTTT. Amino acids: CAISESDGGRSNQPQHF.

This clonotype was seen a handful of times. This chain joins TRBV12-3 or TRBV12-4 and TRBJ2-7; D may be TRBD1 or TRBD2 (5 bases each). The ends were cut back, 5 bases at V and 4 bases at J, with 18 bases in the middle. The CDR3 runs to 15 residues. The CDR3 loop is CASSPGDDPRYEQYF. The CDR3 region has the DNA TGTGCCAGCAGTCCCGGGGACGACCCAAGGTACGAGCAGTACTTC.

This chain uses TRBV4-1 with TRBJ2-7; 10 nucleotides line up with TRBD1. Germline V gene sequence: CDR1 MGHRA, CDR2 YSYEKL. With 2 bases clipped from V and 0 bases from J, the junction kept 7 bases outside the gene matches. The CDR3 is made up of 17 amino acids. Here the CDR3 DNA reads TGCGCCAGCAGCCAAACCACCGGGACAGGGGCCTCCTACGAGCAGTACTTC. This gives the protein CASSQTTGTGASYEQYF.

In this sample, this clonotype turned up many times. The chain uses TRBV12-3 or TRBV12-4 and TRBJ1-5; 7 bases are a match to TRBD1. V was clipped by 5 bases and J by 0 bases; unmatched bases: 7. The CDR3 totals 16 residues. CDR3 in DNA: TGTGCCAGCAGTGGGGGACAGCAATATAGCAATCAGCCCCAGCATTTT. Encoded protein: CASSGGQQYSNQPQHF.

The chain has TRBV7-3 and TRBJ2-7, with 7 bases that match TRBD2. CDR1 SGHTA and CDR2 FQGTGA come from the germline V gene. The ends lost 5 bases at V and 4 bases at J; junction bases unmatched: 14. This CDR3 has 16 residues. CDR3 sequence: CASSQEGAGVPYEQYF. CDR3 bases: TGTGCCAGCAGCCAAGAGGGCGCGGGAGTCCCGTACGAGCAGTACTTC.

Ten or more counts support this clonotype. The rearrangement uses TRBV18 and TRBJ2-7; 9 nucleotides align to TRBD2. The V gene end was trimmed by 0 bases and the J gene end by 7 bases; junction bases not matched to a gene: 7. This CDR3 comprises 15 residues. Germline V lookup: CDR1 KGHSH, CDR2 LQKENI. The CDR3 spells CASSPPGGRAGEQYF. CDR3 DNA sequence: TGTGCCAGCTCACCACCGGGCGGGAGGGCCGGAGAGCAGTACTTC. Using reference TRBV18 and TRBJ2-7 for the parts outside the CDR3, the full variable domain is NAGVMQNPRHLVRRRGQEARLRCSPMKGHSHVYWYRQLPEEGLKFMVYLQKENIIDESGMPKERFSAEFPKEGPSILRIQQVVRGDSAAYFCASSPPGGRAGEQYFGPGTRLTVT.